This T cell receptor (beta chain) was identified in a study of lymphopenia after photon versus proton radiotherapy. Per the germline V gene, CDR1 is SGHDT and CDR2 is YYEEEE. The CDR3 runs 14 residues. Trimming removed 5 bases at V and 0 bases at J, with 11 bases between. The data were produced by immunoSEQ multiplex PCR, yet TCRdb's version contains in-frame clones alone and is incomplete. The sample lists roughly 41,000 clones, over 65% seen once, with around 2.9% in the top ten. This clone showed up just a few times. The chain is built from TRBV5-6 and TRBJ1-1; D unresolved. The sequence came from a man aged 45-65 years with gastric cancer. The material sequenced was peripheral blood, taken from a patient treated with photon-based radiotherapy. The CDR3 region is CASRFGAMNTEAFF. CDR3 bases: TGTGCCAGCAGATTCGGCGCGATGAACACTGAAGCTTTCTTT.